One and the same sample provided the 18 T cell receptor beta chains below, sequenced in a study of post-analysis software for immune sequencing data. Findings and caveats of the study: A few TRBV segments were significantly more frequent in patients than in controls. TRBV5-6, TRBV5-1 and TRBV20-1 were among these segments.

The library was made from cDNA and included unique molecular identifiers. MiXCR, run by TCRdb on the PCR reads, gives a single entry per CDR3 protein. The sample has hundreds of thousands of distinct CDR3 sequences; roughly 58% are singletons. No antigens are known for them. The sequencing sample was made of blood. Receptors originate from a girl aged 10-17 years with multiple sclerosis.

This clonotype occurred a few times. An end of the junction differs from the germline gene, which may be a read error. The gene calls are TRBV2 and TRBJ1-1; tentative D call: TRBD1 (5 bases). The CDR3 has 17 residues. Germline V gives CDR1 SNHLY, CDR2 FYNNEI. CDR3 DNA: TGTGCCAGCAGTGCAAGAAGGTCTAGGGGAATGAACACTGAAACTTTCTTT. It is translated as CASSARRSRGMNTETFF.

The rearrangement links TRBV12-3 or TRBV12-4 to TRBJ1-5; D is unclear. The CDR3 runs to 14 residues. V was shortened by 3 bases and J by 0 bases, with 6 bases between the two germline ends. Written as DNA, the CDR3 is TGTGCCAGCAGTTTTGATTATAGCAATCAGCCCCAGCATTTT. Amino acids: CASSFDYSNQPQHF.

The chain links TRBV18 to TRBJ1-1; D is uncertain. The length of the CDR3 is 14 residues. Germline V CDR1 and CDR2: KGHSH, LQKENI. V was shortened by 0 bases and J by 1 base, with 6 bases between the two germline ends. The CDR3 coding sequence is TGTGCCAGCTCACCACCTCTAGGGAACACTGAAGCTTTCTTT. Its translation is CASSPPLGNTEAFF. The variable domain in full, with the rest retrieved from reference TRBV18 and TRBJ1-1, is NAGVMQNPRHLVRRRGQEARLRCSPMKGHSHVYWYRQLPEEGLKFMVYLQKENIIDESGMPKERFSAEFPKEGPSILRIQQVVRGDSAAYFCASSPPLGNTEAFFGQGTRLTVV.

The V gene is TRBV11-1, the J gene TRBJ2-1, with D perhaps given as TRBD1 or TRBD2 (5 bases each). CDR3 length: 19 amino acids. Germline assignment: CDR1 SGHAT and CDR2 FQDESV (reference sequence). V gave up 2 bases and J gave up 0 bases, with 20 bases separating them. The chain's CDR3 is CASSLRSWGIPSSYNEQFF. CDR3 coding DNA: TGTGCCAGCAGCTTAAGGTCTTGGGGGATACCGAGCTCCTACAATGAGCAGTTCTTC.

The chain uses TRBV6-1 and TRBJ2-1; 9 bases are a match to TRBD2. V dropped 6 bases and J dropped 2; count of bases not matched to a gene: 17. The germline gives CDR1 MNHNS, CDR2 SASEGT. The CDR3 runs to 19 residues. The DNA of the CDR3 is TGTGCCAGCAGAACCGGGACTAGCTTAGAGCGGGCCCCCTACAATGAGCAGTTCTTC. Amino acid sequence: CASRTGTSLERAPYNEQFF.

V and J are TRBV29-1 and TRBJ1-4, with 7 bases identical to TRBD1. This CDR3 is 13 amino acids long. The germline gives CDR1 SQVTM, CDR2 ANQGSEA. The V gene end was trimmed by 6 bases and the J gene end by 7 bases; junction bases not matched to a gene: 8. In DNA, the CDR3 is TGCAGCGTGCGACAGGGTACAGTTGAAAAACTGTTTTTT. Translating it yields CSVRQGTVEKLFF.

DNA for the CDR3: TGTGCCAGCAGCACCTCGAGGGACTACGAGCAGTACTTC. It specifies CASSTSRDYEQYF. The chain combines TRBV5-8 with TRBJ2-5, with D possibly matching TRBD2 (5 bases). TRBJ2-7 matches the DNA end more closely, so the J call is doubtful. CDR3 size: 13 residues. The V gene's germline CDR1 is SGHTS and CDR2 YDEGEE.

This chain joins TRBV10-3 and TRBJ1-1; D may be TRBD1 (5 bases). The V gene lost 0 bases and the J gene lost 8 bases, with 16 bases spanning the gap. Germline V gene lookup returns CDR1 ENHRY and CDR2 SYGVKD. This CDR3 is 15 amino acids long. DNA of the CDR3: TGTGCCATCAGTGAGTCCGGCAGGGCCCGCCCAGAAGCTTTCTTT. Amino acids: CAISESGRARPEAFF.

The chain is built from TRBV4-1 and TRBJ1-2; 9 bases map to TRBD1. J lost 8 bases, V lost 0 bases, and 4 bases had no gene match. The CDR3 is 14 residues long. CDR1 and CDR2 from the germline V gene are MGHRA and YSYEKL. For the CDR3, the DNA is TGCGCCAGCAGCCAAGAACAGGGGGCTAAGGGCTACACCTTC. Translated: CASSQEQGAKGYTF.

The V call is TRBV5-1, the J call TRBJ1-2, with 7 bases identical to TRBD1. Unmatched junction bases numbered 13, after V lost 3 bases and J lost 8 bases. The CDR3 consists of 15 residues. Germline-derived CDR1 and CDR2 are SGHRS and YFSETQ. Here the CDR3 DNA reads TGCGCCAGCAGCTCCCCGAGGGGGCGAGGGATAGGCTACACCTTC. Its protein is CASSSPRGRGIGYTF.

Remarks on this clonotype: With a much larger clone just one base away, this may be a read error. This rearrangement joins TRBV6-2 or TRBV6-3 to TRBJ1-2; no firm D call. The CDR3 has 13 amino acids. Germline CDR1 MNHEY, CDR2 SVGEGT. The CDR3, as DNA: TGTGCCAGCAGTTACGGAGAGTCGAATGGCCACACCTTC. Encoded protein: CASSYGESNGHTF.

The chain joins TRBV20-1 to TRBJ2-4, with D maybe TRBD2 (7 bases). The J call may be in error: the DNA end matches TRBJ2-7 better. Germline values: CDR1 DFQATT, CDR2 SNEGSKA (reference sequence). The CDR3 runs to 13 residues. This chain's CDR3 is CSARAGAKNEQYF. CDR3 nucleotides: TGCAGTGCTAGGGCGGGGGCTAAAAACGAGCAGTACTTC.

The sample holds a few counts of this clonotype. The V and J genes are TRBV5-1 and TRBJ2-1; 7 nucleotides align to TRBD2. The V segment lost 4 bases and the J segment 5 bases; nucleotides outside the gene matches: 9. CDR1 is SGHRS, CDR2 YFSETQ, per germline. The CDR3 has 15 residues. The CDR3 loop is CASSPGLGPDNEQFF. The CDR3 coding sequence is TGCGCCAGCAGCCCCGGACTAGGCCCTGACAATGAGCAGTTCTTC.

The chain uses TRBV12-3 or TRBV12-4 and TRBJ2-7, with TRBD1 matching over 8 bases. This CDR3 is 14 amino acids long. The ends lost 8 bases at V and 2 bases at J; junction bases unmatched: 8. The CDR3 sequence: CASGPDRAPYEQYF. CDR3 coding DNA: TGTGCCAGCGGTCCGGACAGGGCCCCCTACGAGCAGTACTTC.

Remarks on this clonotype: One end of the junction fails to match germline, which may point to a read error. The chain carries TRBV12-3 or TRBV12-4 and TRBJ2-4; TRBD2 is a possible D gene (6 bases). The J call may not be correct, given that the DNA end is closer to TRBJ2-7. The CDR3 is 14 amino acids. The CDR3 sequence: CASGLRESGYEQYF. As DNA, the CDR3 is TGTGCCAGCGGTTTACGGGAGTCGGGCTACGAGCAGTACTTC.

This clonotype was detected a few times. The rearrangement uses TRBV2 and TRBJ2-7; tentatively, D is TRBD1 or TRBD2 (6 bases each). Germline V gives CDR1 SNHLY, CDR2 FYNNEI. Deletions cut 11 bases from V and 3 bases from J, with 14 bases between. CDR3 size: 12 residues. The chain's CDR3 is CASRGQIYEQYF. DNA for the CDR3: TGTGCCTCCCGGGGGCAGATCTACGAGCAGTACTTC.

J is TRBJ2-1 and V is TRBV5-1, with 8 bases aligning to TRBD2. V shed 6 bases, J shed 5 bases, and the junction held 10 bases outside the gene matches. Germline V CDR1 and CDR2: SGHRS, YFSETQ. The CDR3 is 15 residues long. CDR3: CASTHGGGRNNEQFF. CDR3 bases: TGCGCCAGCACCCACGGGGGCGGGAGGAACAATGAGCAGTTCTTC.

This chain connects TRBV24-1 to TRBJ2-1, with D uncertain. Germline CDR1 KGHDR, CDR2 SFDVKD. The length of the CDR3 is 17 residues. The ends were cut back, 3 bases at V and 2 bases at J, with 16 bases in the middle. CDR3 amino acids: CATSDPTPGPTYNEQFF. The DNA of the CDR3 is TGTGCCACCAGTGATCCGACCCCCGGCCCGACCTACAATGAGCAGTTCTTC.